Presented here are 16 T cell receptor beta chains from one specimen sequenced in a study of blood T cell repertoires in COVID-19. Clones were read by immunoSEQ multiplex PCR, and TCRdb kept only the in-frame ones, dropping some. In the table there are 70,000 to 90,000 clones, more than 75% of which are singletons. Sequenced input: peripheral blood. These receptors originate from a woman older than 75 with acute or convalescent COVID-19.

The V call is TRBV13, the J call TRBJ2-3; TRBD2 matches 9 bases. CDR3 size: 17 residues. In germline, CDR1 is PRHDT, CDR2 FYEKMQ (reference sequence). With 2 bases clipped from V and 2 bases from J, the junction kept 8 bases outside the gene matches. CDR3 amino acids: CASSLRVLAGLTDTQYF. The CDR3 DNA reads TGTGCCAGCAGCTTAAGGGTACTAGCGGGTCTCACAGATACGCAGTATTTT.

This sequence joins TRBV11-3 and TRBJ1-4; D call uncertain. Trimming cost V 5 bases and J 6 bases, with 16 bases left between them. Germline lookup yields CDR1 SGHNT and CDR2 YENEEA. This CDR3 contains 15 residues. The CDR3 is CASSHRSRLYEKLFF. CDR3 sequence (DNA): TGTGCCAGCAGCCATCGATCCAGGTTATATGAAAAACTGTTTTTT.

A remark on this clone: One end of the junction fails to match germline, which may point to a read error. The chain links TRBV28 to TRBJ2-7; 8 bases match TRBD1. This CDR3 is built from 13 residues. The germline V gene has CDR1 MDHEN and CDR2 SYDVKM. CDR3 sequence (DNA): TGTGCCAGCAGTTTACCCCGGAAGACAGGGGTTCTATTC. Translating it yields CASSLPRKTGVLF.

This chain joins TRBV11-2 and TRBJ1-1; the D is unclear. Germline V gene lookup returns CDR1 SGHAT and CDR2 FQNNGV. Trimming took 6 bases from V and 3 from J, leaving 17 bases between them. The CDR3 extends over 15 amino acids. Written as DNA, the CDR3 is TGTGCCAGCAGGTTATCTCGGGCGGGAGACACTGAAGCTTTCTTT. Protein sequence: CASRLSRAGDTEAFF.

This clone has only one observation. The V call is TRBV6-6, the J call TRBJ1-1, with D maybe TRBD1 (6 bases). The V end lost 4 bases, the J end lost 6 bases, and 15 bases lay between the germline ends. The CDR3 consists of 14 residues. CDR1 MNHNY and CDR2 SVGAGI come from the germline V gene (reference sequence). As DNA, the CDR3 is TGTGCCAGCAGTTCCCCGACAGGTGGACCTGAAGCTTTCTTT. It codes for CASSSPTGGPEAFF.

V usage is TRBV6-5 and J usage is TRBJ1-2; D gene ambiguous. The ends were cut back, 2 bases at V and 4 bases at J, with 14 bases in the middle. This CDR3 comprises 15 residues. The germline V gene has CDR1 MNHEY and CDR2 SVGAGI. CDR3 nucleotides: TGTGCCAGCAGTTACGTCGCGAGCCAATCCTATGGCTACACCTTC. Translated, it gives CASSYVASQSYGYTF.

In its sample, this clone was seen once. The chain carries TRBV5-1 and TRBJ2-1; perhaps TRBD1 as D (6 bases). Between the trimmed V and J ends, which lost 1 base and 7 bases, there was a span of 21 bases. CDR1 is SGHRS and CDR2 is YFSETQ in the germline V gene. The CDR3 runs 17 residues. The CDR3 DNA reads TGCGCCAGCAGCTTGACAGGGCTAAACCCTCCCCTTAATGAGCAGTTCTTC. Amino acids: CASSLTGLNPPLNEQFF.

The chain recombines TRBV19 with TRBJ2-1, with TRBD2 matching over 10 bases. J gave up 6 bases and V 1 base, and 3 bases lay outside the gene matches. This CDR3 is built from 15 residues. Germline-derived CDR1 and CDR2 are LNHDA and SQIVND (reference sequence). The CDR3 here is CASSIVAGGANEQFF. DNA of the CDR3: TGTGCCAGTAGTATAGTAGCGGGGGGTGCCAATGAGCAGTTCTTC.

The V gene is TRBV28, the J gene TRBJ2-7; the match to TRBD1 covers 7 bases. The trim removed 4 bases at V and 8 bases at J, leaving 11 bases unmatched. CDR3 length: 14 residues. In germline, CDR1 is MDHEN, CDR2 SYDVKM. For the CDR3, the DNA is TGTGCCAGCAGTTCCGAAATTACAGGGGAACAGCAGTACTTC. Translating it yields CASSSEITGEQQYF. Full variable domain (missing parts from reference TRBV28 and TRBJ2-7): DVKVTQSSRYLVKRTGEKVFLECVQDMDHENMFWYRQDPGLGLRLIYFSYDVKMKEKGDIPEGYSVSREKKERFSLILESASTNQTSMYLCASSSEITGEQQYFGPGTRLTVT.

This chain uses TRBV3-1 (or the pseudogene TRBV3-2) with TRBJ2-2; D remains unclear. The CDR3 consists of 16 residues. Trimming removed 4 bases at V and 2 bases at J, with 14 bases between. Germline values: CDR1 LGHDT, CDR2 YNNKEL (reference sequence). The CDR3 spells CASSLSPGLNTGELFF. The DNA of the CDR3 is TGTGCCAGCAGCCTATCCCCCGGGTTAAACACCGGGGAGCTGTTTTTT.

This clone has a handful of counts. The chain links TRBV3-1 (or the pseudogene TRBV3-2) to TRBJ1-1; possible D gene TRBD1, 5 bases. Germline lookup yields CDR1 LGHDT and CDR2 YNNKEL (reference sequence). The length of the CDR3 is 13 residues. V lost 4 bases and J 0 bases, leaving 6 bases between the germline ends. The CDR3 coding sequence is TGTGCCAGCAGCCCGACAGTGAACACTGAAGCTTTCTTT. This sequence encodes CASSPTVNTEAFF.

This rearrangement joins TRBV7-2 to TRBJ1-5; D is uncertain. In germline, CDR1 is SGHTA, CDR2 FQGNSA. The V and J ends lost 3 bases and 1 base respectively, with 13 bases between them. The CDR3 extends over 16 amino acids. The DNA of the CDR3 is TGTGCCAGCAGCTTCGTGGTCGGGGAAAGCAATCAGCCCCAGCATTTT. Translating gives CASSFVVGESNQPQHF.

The chain couples TRBV11-1 to TRBJ2-3; tentatively, D is TRBD2 (5 bases). The germline V gene has CDR1 SGHAT and CDR2 FQDESV (reference sequence). V shed 1 base and J shed 4 bases, with 12 bases lying between them. This CDR3 is 15 amino acids long. CDR3 sequence reads: CASSLDSGVPDTQYF. The CDR3, as DNA: TGTGCCAGCAGCTTAGATTCCGGGGTCCCAGATACGCAGTATTTT.

This clone was recorded a few times. The chain is built from TRBV10-1 and TRBJ2-7; D perhaps matches TRBD2 (6 bases). The CDR3 covers 13 residues. V was trimmed by 4 bases and J by 6 bases, leaving 13 bases between them. Germline-derived CDR1 and CDR2 are WNHNN and SYGVQD (reference sequence). CDR3: CASSGLGRSEQYF. The CDR3, as DNA: TGCGCCAGCAGTGGACTAGGGCGTTCCGAGCAGTACTTC.

CDR3: CASSPYINQPQHF. In nucleotides, the CDR3 is TGTGCCAGTAGTCCTTATATCAATCAGCCCCAGCATTTT. The V call is TRBV19, the J call TRBJ1-5; D remains unclear. The CDR3 is 13 amino acids. CDR1 is LNHDA, CDR2 SQIVND, per germline (reference sequence). The V end was cut by 5 bases, the J end by 3 bases, with 8 bases between.

The chain employs TRBV2 and TRBJ1-5; 8 nucleotides match TRBD1. The CDR3 covers 15 residues. Germline V gives CDR1 SNHLY, CDR2 FYNNEI. The junction had 6 bases not matched to a gene; V was cut back by 6 bases and J by 2 bases. The CDR3 DNA is TGTGCCAGCAGAGAACAGGGGGGCGGCAATCAGCCCCAGCATTTT. This encodes CASREQGGGNQPQHF.